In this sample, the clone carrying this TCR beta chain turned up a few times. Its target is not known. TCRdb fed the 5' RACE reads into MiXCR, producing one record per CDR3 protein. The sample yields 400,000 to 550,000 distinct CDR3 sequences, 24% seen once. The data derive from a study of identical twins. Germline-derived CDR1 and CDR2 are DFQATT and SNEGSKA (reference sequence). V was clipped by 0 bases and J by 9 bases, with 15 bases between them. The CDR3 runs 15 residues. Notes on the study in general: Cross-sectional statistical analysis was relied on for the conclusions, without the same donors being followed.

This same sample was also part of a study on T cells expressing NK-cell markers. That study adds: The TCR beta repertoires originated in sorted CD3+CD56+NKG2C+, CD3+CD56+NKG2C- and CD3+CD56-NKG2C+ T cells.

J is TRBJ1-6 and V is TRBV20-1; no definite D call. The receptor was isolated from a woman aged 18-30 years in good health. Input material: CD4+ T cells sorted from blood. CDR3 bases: TGCAGTGCTAGAGACCCGGCTAGGTCGGGTTCACCCCTCCACTTT. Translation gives CSARDPARSGSPLHF.